This TCR beta chain was recorded in a study of cytomegalovirus exposure and HLA in healthy donors. General observations from the study: Overall, approximately 150 TCR beta chains were annotated as cytomegalovirus-associated. One later analysis, an examination of the 100 to 150 validation repertoires, found that first-cohort TCR clusters tended to co-occur in them.

CDR3 length equals 16 residues. Germline V lookup: CDR1 SGHNT, CDR2 YYREEE (reference sequence). V lost 0 bases, J lost 3 bases, and 13 bases lay in between. A note on this clone: The antigen remains unidentified.

Profiling relied on immunoSEQ multiplex PCR, and the TCRdb table lists in-frame clones only, not all of them. The table records some 200,000 clones, just over 90% of them present only once. The sequence came from a woman between 18 and 29 years old in good health and CMV-seronegative. The chain couples TRBV5-4 to TRBJ2-1; perhaps TRBD2 as D (6 bases). The sequenced sample was PBMCs. CDR3 residues: CASSLAGGKVYNEQFF. CDR3 sequence (DNA): TGTGCCAGCAGCTTGGCCGGCGGGAAGGTCTACAATGAGCAGTTCTTC.